This T cell receptor (beta chain) is from a study of CD8+ T cells in alopecia areata. Germline V lookup: CDR1 MNHEY, CDR2 SVGAGI. This CDR3 has 13 residues. Trimming stripped 6 bases from V and 6 bases from J, with 11 bases between. Findings and limits, study-wide: An increase in clonality over normal scalp was evident in lesional scalp, especially alopecia totalis/universalis.

About this clone itself: The antigen remains unidentified.

Extraction of RNA preceded its reverse transcription into cDNA, which served as the sequencing template. Data came from immunoSEQ multiplex PCR; TCRdb stores just in-frame clones and leaves some out. The sample includes 150,000 or so clones, over 80% of them seen just once. The chain recombines TRBV6-5 with TRBJ2-2; D call uncertain. The source is a human donor with alopecia areata. Sequenced here: CD8+ T cells sorted from blood, sampled at week 0. CDR3 loop: CASSRSTSGELFF. The CDR3 DNA reads as TGTGCCAGCAGCCGTTCGACCTCCGGGGAGCTGTTTTTT.